This T cell receptor beta chain was documented in a study of beta chain features in type 1 diabetes. Study outcomes and limitations: There was a moderate but significant shortening of TCRB CDR3s in all four CD4+ subsets of Type 1 diabetes patients.

Expressed TCRB transcripts were sequenced after all isolated RNA was converted to cDNA. Clones were sequenced by immunoSEQ multiplex PCR, and TCRdb holds only the in-frame ones, with some missing. The sample has 280,000 or so clones; roughly 15% are singletons. Note on this clone: Its matching antigen is unknown.

The CDR3 is made up of 15 amino acids. V shed 2 bases and J shed 3 bases, with 11 bases lying between them. Germline V gene lookup returns CDR1 LNHDA and CDR2 SQIVND (reference sequence). Source material: naive CD4+ T cells from blood. The receptor comes from a man aged 18 to 30 with type 1 diabetes. V and J are TRBV19 and TRBJ2-1; no clear D gene. The CDR3 loop reads CASSIRALYYNEQFF. The DNA for the CDR3 is TGTGCCAGTAGTATAAGAGCCTTATACTACAATGAGCAGTTCTTC.